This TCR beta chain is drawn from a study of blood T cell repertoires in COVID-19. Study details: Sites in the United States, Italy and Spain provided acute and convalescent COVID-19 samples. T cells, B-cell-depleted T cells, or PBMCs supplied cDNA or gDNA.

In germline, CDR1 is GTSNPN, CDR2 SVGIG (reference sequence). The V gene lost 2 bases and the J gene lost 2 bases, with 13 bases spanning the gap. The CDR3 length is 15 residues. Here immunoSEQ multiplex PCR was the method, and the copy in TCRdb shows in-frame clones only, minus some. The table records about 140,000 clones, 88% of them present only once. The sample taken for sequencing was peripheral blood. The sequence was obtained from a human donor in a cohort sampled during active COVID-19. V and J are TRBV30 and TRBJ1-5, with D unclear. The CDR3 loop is CAWSRSTGGNQPQHF. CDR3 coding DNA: TGTGCCTGGAGTAGGAGTACCGGGGGCAATCAGCCCCAGCATTTT.